This T cell receptor (beta chain) was recovered during a study of T cells in localized non-small cell lung cancer. Using immunoSEQ multiplex PCR, the repertoire was profiled, and TCRdb retains in-frame clones only, with some absent. Of about 1,200 clones listed, about 34% are singletons. The V end lost 3 bases, the J end lost 1 base, and 3 bases lay between the germline ends. Per germline, CDR1 LNHDA and CDR2 SQIVND (reference sequence). The CDR3 extends over 12 amino acids. Comment on this clone: Its antigen remains unidentified.

The study's findings and limits: It was uninvolved adjacent lung that showed the highest T cell clonality, exceeding tumor. Heterogeneity is still possible, as just one tumor region was sequenced. Out of the top 100 tumor clones, a median about 58 were seen in adjacent lung.

Sequencing was performed on lung tumor tissue, taken before any cancer treatment. The source is a male donor aged 60 or over with stage I lung adenocarcinoma. The chain is built from TRBV19 and TRBJ1-1; unclear D gene. The CDR3 region is CASSIQNTEAFF. The CDR3 DNA reads as TGTGCCAGTAGTATCCAGAACACTGAAGCTTTCTTT.